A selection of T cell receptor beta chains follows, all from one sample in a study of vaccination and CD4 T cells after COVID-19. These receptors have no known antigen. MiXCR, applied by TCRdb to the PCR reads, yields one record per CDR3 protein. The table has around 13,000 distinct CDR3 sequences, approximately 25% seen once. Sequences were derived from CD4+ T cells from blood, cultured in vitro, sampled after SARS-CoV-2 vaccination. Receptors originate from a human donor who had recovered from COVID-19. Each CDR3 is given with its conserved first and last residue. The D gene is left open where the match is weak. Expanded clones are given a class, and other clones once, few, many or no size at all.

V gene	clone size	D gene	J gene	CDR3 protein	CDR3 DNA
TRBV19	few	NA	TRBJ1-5	CATTVTGRPNQPQHF	TGTGCCACCACCGTCACCGGGCGGCCTAATCAGCCCCAGCATTTT
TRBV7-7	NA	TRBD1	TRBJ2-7	CASSLAQGAGFEQYF	TGTGCCAGCAGCTTAGCACAGGGGGCAGGGTTCGAGCAGTACTTC
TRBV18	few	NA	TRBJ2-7	CASSPKHLSYEQYF	TGTGCCAGCTCACCAAAACATCTCTCCTACGAGCAGTACTTC
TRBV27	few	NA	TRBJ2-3	CASSLAASGLTTDTQYF	TGTGCCAGCAGTTTAGCCGCCTCAGGACTGACCACAGATACGCAGTATTTT
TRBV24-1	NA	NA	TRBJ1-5	CATSDGGQNNQPQHF	TGTGCCACCAGTGATGGGGGGCAGAATAATCAGCCCCAGCATTTT
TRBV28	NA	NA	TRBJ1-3	CASSILRRASGNTIYF	TGTGCCAGCAGTATCCTTCGACGCGCCTCTGGAAACACCATATATTTT
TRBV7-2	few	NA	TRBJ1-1	CASSLVQGQAFF	TGTGCCAGCAGCTTAGTGCAGGGTCAAGCTTTCTTT
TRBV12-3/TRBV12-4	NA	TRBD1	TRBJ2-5	CASSFQGAWETQYF	TGTGCCAGCAGTTTTCAGGGGGCCTGGGAGACCCAGTACTTC
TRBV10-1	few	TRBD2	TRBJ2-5	CASSRAGGQETQYF	TGCGCCAGCAGTCGAGCGGGGGGACAAGAGACCCAGTACTTC
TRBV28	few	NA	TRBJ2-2	CASSFPGDPGELFF	TGTGCCAGCAGTTTCCCGGGCGACCCCGGGGAGCTGTTTTTT
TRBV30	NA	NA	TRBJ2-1	CAWGGAGSNEQFF	TGTGCCTGGGGGGGCGCGGGAAGTAATGAGCAGTTCTTC
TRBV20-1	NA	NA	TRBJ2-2	CSVNGRTNTGELFF	TGCAGTGTTAACGGTCGGACGAACACCGGGGAGCTGTTTTTT
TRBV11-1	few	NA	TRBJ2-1	CASSSDFAGSRNEQFF	TGTGCCAGCAGCTCCGACTTTGCGGGATCTCGGAATGAGCAGTTCTTC
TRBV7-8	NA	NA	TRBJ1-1	CASSLSSQPGDTEAFF	TGTGCCAGCAGCTTATCGTCCCAACCAGGGGACACTGAAGCTTTCTTT
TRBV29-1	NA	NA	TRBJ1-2	CSARRTVIPYGYTF	TGCAGCGCCCGTAGAACGGTCATACCCTATGGCTACACCTTC
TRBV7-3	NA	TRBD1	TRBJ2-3	CASSATGVSTDTQYF	TGTGCCAGCAGCGCGACAGGGGTTAGCACAGATACGCAGTATTTT
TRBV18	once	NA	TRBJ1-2	CASSPQIRQYQSAVNYGYTF	TGTGCCAGCTCACCCCAGATTCGACAATACCAATCCGCTGTGAACTATGGCTACACCTTC
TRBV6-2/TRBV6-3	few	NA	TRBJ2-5	CASSPAGETQYF	TGTGCCAGCAGTCCTGCGGGAGAGACCCAGTACTTC
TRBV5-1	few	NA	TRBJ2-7	CASSHNSLRRGSGEQYF	TGCGCCAGCAGCCACAACTCCTTACGCCGGGGGTCTGGGGAGCAGTACTTC
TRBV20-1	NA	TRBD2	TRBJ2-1	CSARDWREYNEQFF	TGCAGTGCTAGAGATTGGCGGGAGTACAATGAGCAGTTCTTC
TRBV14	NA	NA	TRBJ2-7	CASSQVFSFSSYEQYF	TGTGCCAGCAGCCAAGTTTTTAGTTTTAGCTCCTACGAGCAGTACTTC
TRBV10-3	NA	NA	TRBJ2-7	CAISAQGDYEQYF	TGTGCCATCAGTGCCCAGGGTGACTACGAGCAGTACTTC